A single sample gave rise to the 5 T cell receptor beta chains below, sequenced in a study of blood T cell repertoires in COVID-19. Profiling relied on immunoSEQ multiplex PCR, and the TCRdb table lists in-frame clones only, not all of them. Of some 46,000 clones listed, over 80% are singletons. The sample comprised peripheral blood. The receptor set was obtained from a human donor in a cohort sampled during active COVID-19.

This chain's CDR3 is CASSLDAGENTEAFF. As DNA, the CDR3 is TGCGCCAGCAGCCTTGACGCGGGGGAGAACACTGAAGCTTTCTTT. The J gene is TRBJ1-1, the V gene TRBV5-1; weak D call: TRBD1 (5 bases). Germline values: CDR1 SGHRS, CDR2 YFSETQ. Trimming removed 4 bases at V and 1 base at J, with 14 bases between. The CDR3 is made up of 15 amino acids.

This clone was observed a single time. The chain is built from TRBV7-9 and TRBJ1-1, with a weak D call TRBD1 (5 bases). There are 15 residues in the CDR3. CDR1 and CDR2 from the germline V gene are SEHNR and FQNEAQ (reference sequence). V was pared by 8 bases and J by 2 bases, with 18 bases between. This chain's CDR3 is CASGPPGGGNTEAFF. DNA of the CDR3: TGTGCCAGCGGGCCGCCGGGGGGAGGAAACACTGAAGCTTTCTTT.

This chain connects TRBV4-1 to TRBJ2-1; TRBD2 aligns across 7 bases. The CDR3 extends over 22 amino acids. V dropped 0 bases and J dropped 1; count of bases not matched to a gene: 21. From germline, CDR1 is MGHRA and CDR2 YSYEKL. The CDR3, as DNA: TGCGCCAGCAGCCAAGAAAGAGGTGGGAGGGCCAATAAGGGAGTGTCCTACAATGAGCAGTTCTTC. This encodes CASSQERGGRANKGVSYNEQFF.

V and J are TRBV24-1 and TRBJ2-5; the match to TRBD2 covers 8 bases. CDR1 is KGHDR, CDR2 SFDVKD, per germline. The CDR3 runs 16 residues. The ends lost 7 bases at V and 0 bases at J; junction bases unmatched: 9. The CDR3 sequence: CATRLGSGRHQETQYF. The CDR3 coding sequence is TGTGCCACCAGGCTTGGCAGCGGGAGACACCAAGAGACCCAGTACTTC.

This clone showed up just once. This rearrangement joins TRBV14 to TRBJ1-1; D remains unclear. The CDR3 contains 15 residues. The V end was cut by 0 bases, the J end by 5 bases, with 13 bases between. Germline V gives CDR1 SGHDN, CDR2 FVKESK. CDR3 sequence: CASSQDYRRRTEAFF. The CDR3 bases are TGTGCCAGCAGCCAAGATTATCGGAGAAGGACTGAAGCTTTCTTT.